A single T cell receptor beta chain is shown here with its context. Profiling relied on immunoSEQ multiplex PCR, and the TCRdb table lists in-frame clones only, not all of them. The sample holds about half a million clones; 70% to 80% are singletons and the top ten take about 12%. This sample was included in a study of shared clonotypes between healthy human individuals. Sequencing was carried out using PBMCs. The sequence was obtained from a woman aged 35 to 49 in good health. Some clones in this sample may be carry-over from other donors' samples.

CDR3 coding DNA: TGTGCCAGCAGGCGAGGGACAGGACAAGAGACCCAGTACTTC. The encoded protein is CASRRGTGQETQYF. The V call is TRBV5-4, the J call TRBJ2-5; TRBD1 matches 8 bases. This CDR3 has 14 amino acids. Germline values: CDR1 SGHNT, CDR2 YYREEE (reference sequence). V lost 5 bases to trimming and J lost 2 bases; unmatched junction nucleotides: 5.